This T cell receptor (beta chain) was captured in a study of blood T cell repertoires in COVID-19. Across the whole study: Spain, Italy and the United States supplied samples that represented acute and convalescent COVID-19. From T cells, B-cell-depleted T cells, or PBMCs came the material, which was cDNA or gDNA.

This clone was seen only a few times. Original processing notes: Amplification of reference gene primers provided the estimated nucleated cell counts. This table comes from immunoSEQ multiplex PCR, and its TCRdb copy is limited to in-frame clones, with some not included. D and trimming were read from the DNA, whereas the V and J calls and clone size are those reported in that table. The sample lists about 59,000 clones; less than 85% were seen once. The CDR3 has 15 residues. V lost 0 bases and J 1 base, leaving 8 bases between the germline ends. The V gene's germline CDR1 is SGDLS and CDR2 YYNGEE. This chain joins TRBV9 and TRBJ1-3; tentatively, D is TRBD1 (6 bases). This TCR was sampled from a woman aged 50 to 65 with active or convalescent COVID-19. The sample taken for sequencing was peripheral blood. CDR3 residues: CASSVGQESGNTIYF. CDR3 DNA sequence: TGTGCCAGCAGCGTAGGACAGGAATCTGGAAACACCATATATTTT.